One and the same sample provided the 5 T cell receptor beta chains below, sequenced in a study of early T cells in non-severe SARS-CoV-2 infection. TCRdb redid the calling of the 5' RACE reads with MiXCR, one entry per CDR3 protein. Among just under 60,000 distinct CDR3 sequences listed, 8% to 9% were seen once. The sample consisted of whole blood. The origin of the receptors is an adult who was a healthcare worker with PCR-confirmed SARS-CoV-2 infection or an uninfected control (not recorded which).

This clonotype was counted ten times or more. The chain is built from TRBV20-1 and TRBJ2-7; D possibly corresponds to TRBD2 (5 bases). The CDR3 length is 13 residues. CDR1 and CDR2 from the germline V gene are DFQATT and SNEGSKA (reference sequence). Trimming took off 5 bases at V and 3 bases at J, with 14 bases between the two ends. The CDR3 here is CSAQDSLGYEQYF. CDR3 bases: TGCAGTGCTCAGGACTCCCTCGGCTACGAGCAGTACTTC.

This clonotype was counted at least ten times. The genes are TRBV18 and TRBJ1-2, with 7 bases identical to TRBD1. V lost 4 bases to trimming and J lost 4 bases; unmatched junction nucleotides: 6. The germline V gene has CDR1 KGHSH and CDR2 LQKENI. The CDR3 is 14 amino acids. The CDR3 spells CASSLGQDAYGYTF. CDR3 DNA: TGTGCCAGCTCACTCGGACAGGACGCCTATGGCTACACCTTC.

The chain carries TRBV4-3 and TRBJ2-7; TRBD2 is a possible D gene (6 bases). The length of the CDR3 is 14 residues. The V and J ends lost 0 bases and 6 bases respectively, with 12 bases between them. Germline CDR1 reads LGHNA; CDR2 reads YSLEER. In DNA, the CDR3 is TGCGCCAGCAGCCAAGATCGGTACGGGGGCGAGCAGTACTTC. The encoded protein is CASSQDRYGGEQYF.

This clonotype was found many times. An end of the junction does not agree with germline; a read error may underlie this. CDR3 in amino acids: CSVESIRYKEQFF. In DNA form, the CDR3 reads TGCAGCGTTGAGTCGATCCGTTACAAGGAGCAGTTCTTC. The V gene is TRBV29-1, the J gene TRBJ2-1; the D is unclear. The germline V gene has CDR1 SQVTM and CDR2 ANQGSEA. CDR3 length: 13 amino acids.

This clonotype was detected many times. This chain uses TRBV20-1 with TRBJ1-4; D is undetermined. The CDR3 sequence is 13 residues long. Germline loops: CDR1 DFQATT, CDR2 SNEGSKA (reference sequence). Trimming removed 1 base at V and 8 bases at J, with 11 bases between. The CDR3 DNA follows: TGCAGTGCTAGAGGGGGAAAAGAGGAAAAACTGTTTTTT. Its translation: CSARGGKEEKLFF.